Listed here are 15 T cell receptor beta chains from one sample, sequenced in a study of T cells in localized non-small cell lung cancer (dated by TCRdb to 2019 to 2021). The library was produced with the immunoSEQ multiplex PCR assay. The clones in this table, taken by TCRdb from immuneACCESS, are in-frame only. Not every clone is retained; where verified, under half of the shortfall comes from an unresolved V gene, and the cause of the rest is unknown. The sample yields roughly 1,700 clones; roughly 21% were counted once. Roughly 12% of the sample rests with the top ten. The sample here was normal lung tissue next to the tumor, taken before any cancer treatment. The receptors originated from a woman aged 40-69 years with stage III squamous cell lung carcinoma.

The chain uses TRBV29-1 and TRBJ2-3; D not resolved. In germline, CDR1 is SQVTM, CDR2 ANQGSEA. There are 14 residues in the CDR3. Trimming stripped 0 bases from V and 4 bases from J, with 11 bases between. DNA of the CDR3: TGCAGCGTTGAAGATGGAATAAACCCAGATACGCAGTATTTT. Translated, it gives CSVEDGINPDTQYF.

This clone qualifies as medium-sized. This rearrangement joins TRBV9 to TRBJ2-1, with 13 nucleotides matching TRBD2. The ends lost 5 bases at V and 6 bases at J; junction bases unmatched: 2. This CDR3 spans 14 amino acids. Germline V lookup: CDR1 SGDLS, CDR2 YYNGEE. Here the CDR3 reads CASRGTSGANEQFF. Written as DNA, the CDR3 is TGTGCCAGCAGGGGGACTAGCGGGGCCAATGAGCAGTTCTTC.

This chain links TRBV5-1 with TRBJ1-1; no clear D gene. Germline-derived CDR1 and CDR2 are SGHRS and YFSETQ. The V gene lost 2 bases and the J gene lost 2 bases, with 10 bases spanning the gap. The CDR3 consists of 14 residues. The CDR3 region is CASSFGEHNTEAFF. The CDR3 DNA reads as TGCGCCAGCAGCTTCGGCGAACATAACACTGAAGCTTTCTTT.

Sample share makes this clone large. The rearrangement joins TRBV19 to TRBJ2-6; D gene unclear. CDR3 size: 14 residues. Trimming took 10 bases from V and 1 from J, leaving 11 bases between them. From germline, CDR1 is LNHDA and CDR2 SQIVND (reference sequence). The CDR3 sequence is CATLGRSGANVLTF. CDR3 nucleotide sequence: TGTGCCACCCTTGGTAGGTCTGGGGCCAACGTCCTGACTTTC.

V usage is TRBV29-1 and J usage is TRBJ1-2, with D possibly being TRBD1 (6 bases). The ends were cut back, 4 bases at V and 8 bases at J, with 14 bases in the middle. CDR3 length equals 12 residues. The germline V gene encodes CDR1 SQVTM and CDR2 ANQGSEA. CDR3 in DNA: TGCAGCGTTGGGGGGCCCGCCCGAGGCTACACCTTC. Translating gives CSVGGPARGYTF.

The chain uses TRBV11-3 and TRBJ2-1, with D possibly TRBD2 on 5 matching bases. In germline, CDR1 is SGHNT, CDR2 YENEEA. V was trimmed by 4 bases and J by 0 bases, leaving 13 bases between them. The CDR3 extends over 16 amino acids. The DNA for the CDR3 is TGTGCCAGCAGCTGGGCTGTGGCGGGCTCCTACAATGAGCAGTTCTTC. This encodes CASSWAVAGSYNEQFF.

There are a few counts of this clone. The chain has TRBV19 and TRBJ1-1; 8 bases agree with TRBD1. Germline CDR1 and CDR2: LNHDA and SQIVND (reference sequence). This CDR3 region has 15 residues. The J segment lost 0 bases and the V segment lost 4 bases, leaving 4 bases of the junction unmatched. CDR3 sequence reads: CASSTRQGLNTEAFF. The DNA for the CDR3 is TGTGCCAGTAGTACGCGACAGGGGTTGAACACTGAAGCTTTCTTT.

There are a few counts of this clone. The chain couples TRBV9 to TRBJ1-2, with D maybe TRBD1 (6 bases). The CDR3 spans 16 residues. CDR1 SGDLS and CDR2 YYNGEE come from the germline V gene. V lost 5 bases and J lost 8, with 25 bases in between. The CDR3 DNA follows: TGTGCCAGCAGTGAACGTCTTGGGGGGGCCGGTAGCGGCTACACCTTC. Residues: CASSERLGGAGSGYTF.

By sample fraction, this clone is large. The chain has TRBV19 and TRBJ1-1; TRBD1 matches 11 bases. The CDR3 totals 16 residues. Germline V lookup: CDR1 LNHDA, CDR2 SQIVND (reference sequence). Losses at the gene ends were 3 bases for V and 1 base for J; bases not matched to a gene: 4. The DNA of the CDR3 is TGTGCCAGTAGTATTGGACAGGGGGCTTCGAACACTGAAGCTTTCTTT. Translating it yields CASSIGQGASNTEAFF.

This clone was observed a few times. This rearrangement joins TRBV28 to TRBJ1-2; 9 bases map to TRBD1. V was clipped by 1 base and J by 3 bases; unmatched bases: 6. The CDR3 has 16 amino acids. CDR1 and CDR2 (germline): MDHEN, SYDVKM. The CDR3 DNA is TGTGCCAGCAGTTTATCCCCGGGACAGGGACACTATGGCTACACCTTC. Its translation is CASSLSPGQGHYGYTF.

By share, this clone counts as large. The V call is TRBV6-8, the J call TRBJ1-2; the match to TRBD1 covers 8 bases. The CDR3 has 13 residues. Germline trimming cut 7 bases from V and 2 bases from J; bases unmatched to any gene: 3. CDR1 and CDR2 from the germline V gene are MNHGY and SAAAGT. The CDR3 coding sequence is TGTGCCAGCACCGGACAGGGAAACTATGGCTACACCTTC. Its protein product is CASTGQGNYGYTF.

The CDR3, as DNA: TGTGCCAGCAGTCCCCCCGAGAGGAGCTCCTACGAGCAGTACTTC. Translation: CASSPPERSSYEQYF. The chain employs TRBV28 and TRBJ2-7; the D is unclear. V shed 5 bases and J shed 0 bases, with 14 bases lying between them. Germline V lookup: CDR1 MDHEN, CDR2 SYDVKM. The CDR3 runs to 15 residues.

This chain joins TRBV25-1 and TRBJ2-5; 8 bases agree with TRBD2. Losses at the gene ends were 6 bases for V and 5 bases for J; bases not matched to a gene: 5. Per the germline V gene, CDR1 is MGHDK and CDR2 is SYGVNS. This CDR3 has 13 residues. CDR3 region: CASSRAGVETQYF. CDR3 nucleotides: TGTGCCAGCAGCAGAGCGGGAGTGGAGACCCAGTACTTC. Variable domain in full (rest from reference TRBV25-1 and TRBJ2-5): EADIYQTPRYLVIGTGKKITLECSQTMGHDKMYWYQQDPGMELHLIHYSYGVNSTEKGDLSSESTVSRIRTEHFPLTLESARPSHTSQYLCASSRAGVETQYFGPGTRLLVL.

V gene TRBV2 combines with J gene TRBJ1-4; 9 nucleotides align to TRBD1. V shed 2 bases, J shed 8 bases, and the junction held 3 bases outside the gene matches. Germline V gene sequence: CDR1 SNHLY, CDR2 FYNNEI. The CDR3 sequence is 14 residues long. The CDR3 DNA reads as TGTGCCAGCAGTGAAAGGGGGACAGGGGAAAAACTGTTTTTT. This translates into CASSERGTGEKLFF.

V usage is TRBV15 and J usage is TRBJ2-3, with TRBD2 identical over 13 bases. Losses at the gene ends were 0 bases for V and 7 bases for J; bases not matched to a gene: 7. The CDR3 has 17 amino acids. CDR1 and CDR2 (germline): LNHNV, YYDKDF (reference sequence). CDR3 residues: CATSRDRLAGGSHTQYF. The CDR3 DNA follows: TGTGCCACCAGCAGAGATAGACTAGCGGGAGGTTCGCATACGCAGTATTTT.